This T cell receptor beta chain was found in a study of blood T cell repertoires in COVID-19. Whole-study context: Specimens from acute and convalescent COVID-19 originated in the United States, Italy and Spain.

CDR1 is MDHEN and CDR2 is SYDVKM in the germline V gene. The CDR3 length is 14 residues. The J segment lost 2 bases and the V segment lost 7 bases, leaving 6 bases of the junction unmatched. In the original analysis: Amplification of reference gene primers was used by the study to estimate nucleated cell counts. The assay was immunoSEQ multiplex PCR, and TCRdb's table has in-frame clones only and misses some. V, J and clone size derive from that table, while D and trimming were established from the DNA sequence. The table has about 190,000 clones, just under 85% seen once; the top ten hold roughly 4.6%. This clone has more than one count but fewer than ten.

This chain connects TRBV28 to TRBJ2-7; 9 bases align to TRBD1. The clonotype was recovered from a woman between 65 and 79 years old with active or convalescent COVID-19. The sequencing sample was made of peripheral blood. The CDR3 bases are TGTGCCAGCACCACTAGACAGGGGGCCTACGAGCAGTACTTC. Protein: CASTTRQGAYEQYF.